This is a list of T cell receptor beta chains from one sample in a study of T cells after yellow fever vaccination. TCRdb redid the calling of the 5' RACE reads with MiXCR, one entry per CDR3 protein. The data contain about 320,000 distinct CDR3 sequences, 12% of them singletons. Sequenced material: CD4+ T cells sorted from PBMCs, taken 15 days after the yellow fever booster vaccination. Receptors originate from a man aged 18 to 30 who received the YFV17D yellow fever vaccine. The CDR3 runs from the conserved cysteine through the conserved F or W. Each record gives: V gene, clone size, J gene, D gene, CDR3 DNA, CDR3 protein. The D gene is left open where the match is weak. Only some rows state a clone size, as once, few, many or a class for expanded clones.

V: TRBV18; size: NA; J: TRBJ1-4; D: NA; DNA: TGTGCCAGCTCAAGGAGCCCCTTTGCAACTAATGAAAAACTGTTTTTT; CDR3: CASSRSPFATNEKLFF
V: TRBV3-1; size: many; J: TRBJ2-3; D: NA; DNA: TGTGCCAGCAGCCGCTCCGGCACAGATACGCAGTATTTT; CDR3: CASSRSGTDTQYF
V: TRBV6-5; size: many; J: TRBJ2-7; D: NA; DNA: TGTGCCAGCAGTTACCGGGGCAGTGGCGCTGATTCCTACGAGCAGTACTTC; CDR3: CASSYRGSGADSYEQYF
V: TRBV10-2; size: few; J: TRBJ1-5; D: NA; DNA: TGCGCCAGCAGTAGGGTTGCCATCAATCAGCCCCAGCATTTT; CDR3: CASSRVAINQPQHF
V: TRBV5-1; size: NA; J: TRBJ2-3; D: NA; DNA: TGCGCCAGCAGCTTGGTAGACACAGATACGCAGTATTTT; CDR3: CASSLVDTDTQYF
V: TRBV4-2; size: NA; J: TRBJ2-3; D: NA; DNA: TGTGCCAGCAGCCAAGATGACAGGACTGGCACAGATACGCAGTATTTT; CDR3: CASSQDDRTGTDTQYF
V: TRBV7-9; size: few; J: TRBJ1-1; D: NA; DNA: TGTGCCAGCAGCTGGTCGAACACTGAAGCTTTCTTT; CDR3: CASSWSNTEAFF
V: TRBV7-3; size: few; J: TRBJ2-3; D: NA; DNA: TGTGCCAGCAGCTTAACTGCGGGTCCCACAGATACGCAGTATTTT; CDR3: CASSLTAGPTDTQYF
V: TRBV5-1; size: few; J: TRBJ1-1; D: TRBD1; DNA: TGCGCCAGCAGCTGGGACAGGCCGAACACTGAAGCTTTCTTT; CDR3: CASSWDRPNTEAFF
V: TRBV6-2/TRBV6-3; size: few; J: TRBJ2-3; D: NA; DNA: TGTGCCAGCAGTTATTCTGACGCCACAGATACGCAGTATTTT; CDR3: CASSYSDATDTQYF
V: TRBV12-3/TRBV12-4; size: NA; J: TRBJ2-3; D: TRBD1; DNA: TGTGCCAGCAGACAGGGGGTAAATTCCGATACGCAGTATTTT; CDR3: CASRQGVNSDTQYF
V: TRBV29-1; size: many; J: TRBJ2-3; D: NA; DNA: TGCAGCGTTTCCGTAGATACGCAGTATTTT; CDR3: CSVSVDTQYF
V: TRBV2; size: few; J: TRBJ1-6; D: NA; DNA: TGTGCCAGCAGTGAGGTGGGGGTAAGATCACCCCTCCACTTT; CDR3: CASSEVGVRSPLHF
V: TRBV5-1; size: NA; J: TRBJ1-2; D: TRBD1; DNA: TGCGCCAGCAGCCGGACGACGACAGGGGACTATGGCTACACCTTC; CDR3: CASSRTTTGDYGYTF
V: TRBV7-2; size: NA; J: TRBJ2-4; D: NA; DNA: TGTGCCAGCAGCTCTTCGGGGGACATTCAGTACTTC; CDR3: CASSSSGDIQYF
V: TRBV9; size: few; J: TRBJ2-1; D: TRBD1; DNA: TGTGCCAGCAGCGTAGGGGGACAGATTTACAATGAGCAGTTCTTC; CDR3: CASSVGGQIYNEQFF
V: TRBV9; size: NA; J: TRBJ2-7; D: TRBD2; DNA: TGTGCCAGCAGCGTAACAGCGGGGGCCTCCTACGAGCAGTACTTC; CDR3: CASSVTAGASYEQYF
V: TRBV5-6; size: NA; J: TRBJ1-5; D: TRBD1; DNA: TGTGCCAGCAGCCCAAACAGGGGACGGCAGCCCCAGCATTTT; CDR3: CASSPNRGRQPQHF
V: TRBV18; size: few; J: TRBJ2-5; D: TRBD2; DNA: TGTGCCAGCTCATTTGTTGAAGCGGGGGGAGAGACCCAGTACTTC; CDR3: CASSFVEAGGETQYF
V: TRBV12-3/TRBV12-4; size: NA; J: TRBJ1-1; D: NA; DNA: TGTGCCAGCGGGACGAGTGGCATAGGCGAGGCTTTCTTT; CDR3: CASGTSGIGEAFF
V: TRBV10-3; size: few; J: TRBJ2-1; D: TRBD2; DNA: TGTGCCATCAGGACTAGCGGGGGGACCCCCAGCTCCTACAATGAGCAGTTCTTC; CDR3: CAIRTSGGTPSSYNEQFF
V: TRBV7-8; size: few; J: TRBJ2-1; D: NA; DNA: TGTGCCAGCAGCTTATGGAACCCGATAGTCTACAATGAGCAGTTCTTC; CDR3: CASSLWNPIVYNEQFF
V: TRBV27; size: NA; J: TRBJ2-1; D: TRBD2; DNA: TGTGCCAGCAGTTTTATGGGGCTAGGCGGGGGGCCCCAATACAATGAGCAGTTCTTC; CDR3: CASSFMGLGGGPQYNEQFF